Following are 15 T cell receptor beta chains from one sample sequenced in a study of cytomegalovirus exposure and HLA in healthy donors (dated by TCRdb to about 2017). Library construction relied on the immunoSEQ multiplex PCR assay. For the multiplex PCR, a mixture combining 60 forward primers for TCR Vbeta segments and 13 reverse primers for TCR Jbeta segments was used. TCRdb obtained this table from immuneACCESS and retained in-frame rearrangements with V and J assigned. These tables miss some clones; where compared with another copy, unresolved V genes account for less than half of the shortfall, and the remainder is unexplained. The sample table records around 130,000 clones; about 8.5% of these occur just once. The ten largest clones take up under 5.5% of the sample. Sequences were obtained from PBMCs. These receptors all stem from a man aged 35 to 55 in good health and CMV-seronegative.

This clone showed up just a few times. The genes are TRBV6-5 and TRBJ2-5, with 11 nucleotides matching TRBD2. The J call may be mistaken, given a closer DNA end match to TRBJ2-7. The CDR3 runs to 15 residues. Germline values: CDR1 MNHEY, CDR2 SVGAGI. DNA for the CDR3: TGTGCCAGCAGTGTTGGGACTAGCGGAAAGGACGAGCAGTACTTC. It encodes CASSVGTSGKDEQYF.

The genes are TRBV7-9 and TRBJ1-4, with a weak D call TRBD1 (5 bases). This CDR3 is built from 14 residues. Germline V CDR1 and CDR2: SEHNR, FQNEAQ (reference sequence). Trimming pared 3 bases from V and 3 bases from J, leaving 8 bases between. Here the CDR3 reads CASSFSGANEKLFF. Written as DNA, the CDR3 is TGTGCCAGCAGCTTTTCGGGGGCTAATGAAAAACTGTTTTTT.

V and J are TRBV10-2 and TRBJ2-7, with 13 positions matching TRBD2. V trimming: 6 bases; J trimming: 3 bases; junction bases outside the gene matches: 2. CDR1 and CDR2 from the germline V gene are WSHSY and SAAADI. There are 14 residues in the CDR3. CDR3 loop: CASSGLAGDYEQYF. The CDR3, as DNA: TGCGCCAGCAGCGGACTAGCGGGAGACTACGAGCAGTACTTC.

This clone has a handful of counts. The V gene is TRBV2, the J gene TRBJ2-4; 7 nucleotides agree with TRBD2. V shed 4 bases and J 1 base; nucleotides not matched to a gene: 13. The CDR3 runs to 18 residues. Germline V gene data show CDR1 as SNHLY and CDR2 as FYNNEI. The chain's CDR3 is CASSGQNSYGGAKNIQYF. As DNA, the CDR3 is TGTGCCAGCAGTGGACAAAATTCTTACGGGGGGGCCAAAAACATTCAGTACTTC.

CDR3 sequence reads: CASSQEGPREQFF. The DNA for the CDR3 is TGCGCCAGCAGCCAAGAGGGCCCCCGGGAGCAGTTCTTC. This rearrangement joins TRBV4-1 to TRBJ2-1; the D is unclear. The germline V gene encodes CDR1 MGHRA and CDR2 YSYEKL. The CDR3 is 13 residues long. Deletions cut 0 bases from V and 10 bases from J, with 10 bases between.

The chain employs TRBV19 and TRBJ2-7; unclear D gene. This CDR3 is built from 14 residues. The germline gives CDR1 LNHDA, CDR2 SQIVND (reference sequence). V was clipped by 7 bases and J by 2 bases, with 15 bases between them. CDR3 DNA: TGTGCCAGTACCCCCCCAGGAAGGACCTACGAGCAGTACTTC. This sequence encodes CASTPPGRTYEQYF.

CDR3 in DNA: TGCGCCAGCAGCTCCCGACGGGCAACTAATGAAAAACTGTTTTTT. It encodes CASSSRRATNEKLFF. The rearrangement links TRBV5-1 to TRBJ1-4, with D hard to call. Germline V gives CDR1 SGHRS, CDR2 YFSETQ. With 3 bases removed from V and 0 bases from J, the gap between germline ends came to 9 bases. The CDR3 runs 15 residues.

This chain links TRBV28 with TRBJ1-5; possibly TRBD1 for D (6 bases). CDR1 is MDHEN, CDR2 SYDVKM, per germline. This CDR3 is built from 15 residues. Trimming stripped 4 bases from V and 6 bases from J, with 16 bases between. CDR3: CASSSDRSLGQPQHF. Here the CDR3 DNA reads TGTGCCAGCAGTTCCGACAGGAGCCTCGGTCAGCCCCAGCATTTT.

This clone was recorded a few times. This chain connects TRBV18 to TRBJ1-2, with D unclear. This CDR3 contains 12 residues. V was clipped by 0 bases and J by 7 bases, with 6 bases between them. Germline V CDR1 and CDR2: KGHSH, LQKENI. The CDR3 DNA is TGTGCCAGCTCACCACCGTCAGGTGGCTACACCTTC. It codes for CASSPPSGGYTF.

This clone was observed a handful of times. The CDR3 nucleotides are TGTGCCAGCAGTGGACTACAGGGAAGCAATCAGCCCCAGCATTTT. It is translated as CASSGLQGSNQPQHF. The chain joins TRBV2 to TRBJ1-5; TRBD1 might be the D (6 bases). The CDR3 runs to 15 residues. CDR1 is SNHLY and CDR2 is FYNNEI in the germline V gene. V lost 4 bases and J lost 1, with 11 bases in between.

The chain uses TRBV6-5 and TRBJ2-5; 10 nucleotides line up with TRBD2. The germline CDR1 and CDR2 sequences are MNHEY and SVGAGI. This CDR3 is built from 16 residues. V was clipped by 4 bases and J by 3 bases; unmatched bases: 8. The CDR3 loop reads CASSSPLAGSKETQYF. As DNA, the CDR3 is TGTGCCAGCAGTTCGCCACTAGCGGGGTCAAAAGAGACCCAGTACTTC.

V is TRBV29-1 and J is TRBJ2-7; 10 bases line up with TRBD2. CDR1 and CDR2 (germline): SQVTM, ANQGSEA. The CDR3 extends over 13 amino acids. V was pared by 5 bases and J by 6 bases, with 7 bases of the junction left unmatched. The CDR3 reads CSVYWTSGAEQYF. CDR3 coding DNA: TGCAGCGTTTACTGGACTAGCGGCGCCGAGCAGTACTTC.

This clone has just a few counts. The genes are TRBV7-8 and TRBJ2-7, with D maybe TRBD1 (6 bases). Trimming stripped 1 base from V and 3 bases from J, with 19 bases between. Germline CDR1 is SGHVS and CDR2 is FQNEAQ. The CDR3 totals 17 residues. CDR3 amino acids: CASSLELRGQDFYEQYF. The CDR3 nucleotides read TGTGCCAGCAGCTTAGAACTTAGGGGACAAGATTTCTACGAGCAGTACTTC.

This clone was seen a few times. J is TRBJ2-2 and V is TRBV11-3, with TRBD1 matching over 7 bases. The CDR3 totals 15 residues. Germline V gene lookup returns CDR1 SGHNT and CDR2 YENEEA. J was trimmed by 5 bases and V by 4 bases; bases with no gene match: 7. The CDR3 DNA is TGTGCCAGCAGCTACCGGACAGGCGGGACCGGGGAGCTGTTTTTT. Amino acids: CASSYRTGGTGELFF. The whole variable domain, filled in from reference TRBV11-3 and TRBJ2-2, reads EAGVVQSPRYKIIEKKQPVAFWCNPISGHNTLYWYLQNLGQGPELLIRYENEEAVDDSQLPKDRFSAERLKGVDSTLKIQPAELGDSAVYLCASSYRTGGTGELFFGEGSRLTVL.

This clone was detected only a few times. The chain employs TRBV6-6 and TRBJ2-5, with 13 bases lining up with TRBD2. There are 14 residues in the CDR3. V lost 7 bases and J lost 3; bases outside the gene matches: 2. Germline V CDR1 and CDR2: MNHNY, SVGAGI (reference sequence). The CDR3 DNA reads TGTGCCAGCACCGGGACTAGCGGGGAAGAGACCCAGTACTTC. Residues: CASTGTSGEETQYF.